This T cell receptor beta chain came from a study of blood T cells in healthy people across ages. The V and J ends lost 5 bases and 0 bases, in that order; junction bases with no gene match: 7. The CDR3 is 15 amino acids. The germline V gene encodes CDR1 MNHNY and CDR2 SVGAGI (reference sequence). Combining a sample-barcoded 5' primer with a J-beta primer mix, a second PCR ran for roughly 6 to 12 cycles. TCRdb reanalysed the 5' RACE reads using MiXCR and keeps one entry per CDR3 protein. The sample includes roughly 680,000 distinct CDR3 sequences, 52% of them seen just once. This clonotype was counted a few times.

Source material: blood. The source is an elderly woman in good health. This chain joins TRBV6-6 and TRBJ2-7; 7 nucleotides match TRBD1. CDR3 bases: TGTGCCAGCAGTCGGGACAGTTTAAGCTCCTACGAGCAGTACTTC. Translated, it gives CASSRDSLSSYEQYF.